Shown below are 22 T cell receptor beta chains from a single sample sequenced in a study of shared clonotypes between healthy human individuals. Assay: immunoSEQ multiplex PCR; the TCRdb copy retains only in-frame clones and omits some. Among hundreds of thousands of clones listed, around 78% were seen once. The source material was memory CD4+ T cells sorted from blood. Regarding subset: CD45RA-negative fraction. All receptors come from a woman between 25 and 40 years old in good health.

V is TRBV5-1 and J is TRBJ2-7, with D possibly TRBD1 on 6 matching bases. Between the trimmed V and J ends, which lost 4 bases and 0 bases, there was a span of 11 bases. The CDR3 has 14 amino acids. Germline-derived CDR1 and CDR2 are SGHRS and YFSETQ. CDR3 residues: CASSGGQSSYEQYF. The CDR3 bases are TGCGCCAGCAGCGGCGGACAGAGCTCCTACGAGCAGTACTTC.

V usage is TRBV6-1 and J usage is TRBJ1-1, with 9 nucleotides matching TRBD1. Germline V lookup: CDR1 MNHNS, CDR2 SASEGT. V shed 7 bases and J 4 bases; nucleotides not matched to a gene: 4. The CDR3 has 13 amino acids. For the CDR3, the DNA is TGTGCCAGCAACAGGGACAGGGTCACTGAAGCTTTCTTT. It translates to CASNRDRVTEAFF.

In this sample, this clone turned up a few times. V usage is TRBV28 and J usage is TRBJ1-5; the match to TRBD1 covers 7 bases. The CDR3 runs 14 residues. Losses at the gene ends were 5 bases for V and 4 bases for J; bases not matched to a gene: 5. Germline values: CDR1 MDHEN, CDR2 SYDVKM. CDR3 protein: CASSTEGANQPQHF. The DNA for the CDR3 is TGTGCCAGCAGTACCGAGGGGGCGAATCAGCCCCAGCATTTT.

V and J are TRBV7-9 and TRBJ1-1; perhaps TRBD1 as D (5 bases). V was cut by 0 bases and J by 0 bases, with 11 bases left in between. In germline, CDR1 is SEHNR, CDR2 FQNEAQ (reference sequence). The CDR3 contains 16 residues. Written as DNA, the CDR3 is TGTGCCAGCAGCTTAGCTGGGGCAGGTATGAACACTGAAGCTTTCTTT. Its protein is CASSLAGAGMNTEAFF.

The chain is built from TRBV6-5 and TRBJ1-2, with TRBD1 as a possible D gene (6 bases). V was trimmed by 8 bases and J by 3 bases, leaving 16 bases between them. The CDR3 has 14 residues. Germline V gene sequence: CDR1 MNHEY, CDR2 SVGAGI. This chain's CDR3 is CASQITGMDYGYTF. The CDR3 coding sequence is TGTGCCAGCCAGATTACAGGGATGGACTATGGCTACACCTTC.

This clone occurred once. The CDR3: CASRLDRRTEAFF. The CDR3 DNA follows: TGTGCCAGCAGACTTGACAGGAGGACTGAAGCTTTCTTT. V and J are TRBV2 and TRBJ1-1, with a weak D call TRBD1 (6 bases). The V and J ends lost 6 bases and 5 bases respectively, with 13 bases between them. The CDR3 has 13 residues. Looked up from germline, CDR1 is SNHLY and CDR2 is FYNNEI.

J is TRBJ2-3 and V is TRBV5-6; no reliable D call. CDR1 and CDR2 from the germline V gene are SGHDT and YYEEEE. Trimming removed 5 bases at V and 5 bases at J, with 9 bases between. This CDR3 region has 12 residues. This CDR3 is CASRDQRDTQYF. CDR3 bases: TGTGCCAGCAGAGATCAACGAGATACGCAGTATTTT.

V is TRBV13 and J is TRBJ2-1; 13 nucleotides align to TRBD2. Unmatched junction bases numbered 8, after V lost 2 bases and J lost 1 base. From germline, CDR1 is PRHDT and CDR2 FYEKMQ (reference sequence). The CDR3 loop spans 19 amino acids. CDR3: CASSLIGLAGARSYNEQFF. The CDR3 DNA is TGTGCCAGCAGCTTAATAGGACTAGCGGGAGCCAGGTCCTACAATGAGCAGTTCTTC. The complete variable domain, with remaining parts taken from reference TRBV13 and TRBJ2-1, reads AAGVIQSPRHLIKEKRETATLKCYPIPRHDTVYWYQQGPGQDPQFLISFYEKMQSDKGSIPDRFSAQQFSDYHSELNMSSLELGDSALYFCASSLIGLAGARSYNEQFFGPGTRLTVL.

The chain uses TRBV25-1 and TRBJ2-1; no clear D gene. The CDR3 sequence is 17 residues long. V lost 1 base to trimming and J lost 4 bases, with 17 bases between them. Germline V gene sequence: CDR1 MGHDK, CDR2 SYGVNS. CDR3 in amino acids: CASSELAPLAPYNEQFF. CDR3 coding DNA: TGTGCCAGCAGTGAATTAGCCCCCTTGGCGCCGTACAATGAGCAGTTCTTC. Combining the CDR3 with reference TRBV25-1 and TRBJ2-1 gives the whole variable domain EADIYQTPRYLVIGTGKKITLECSQTMGHDKMYWYQQDPGMELHLIHYSYGVNSTEKGDLSSESTVSRIRTEHFPLTLESARPSHTSQYLCASSELAPLAPYNEQFFGPGTRLTVL.

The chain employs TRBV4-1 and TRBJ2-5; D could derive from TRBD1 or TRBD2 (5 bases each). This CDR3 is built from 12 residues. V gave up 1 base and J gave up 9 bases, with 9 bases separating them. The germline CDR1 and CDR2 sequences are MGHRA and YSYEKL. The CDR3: CASSQVLGAQYF. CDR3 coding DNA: TGCGCCAGCAGCCAAGTACTGGGGGCCCAGTACTTC.

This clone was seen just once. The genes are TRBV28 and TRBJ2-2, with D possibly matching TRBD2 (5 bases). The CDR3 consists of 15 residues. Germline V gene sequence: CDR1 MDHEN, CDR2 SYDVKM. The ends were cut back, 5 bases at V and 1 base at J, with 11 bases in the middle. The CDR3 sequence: CASSPPGENTGELFF. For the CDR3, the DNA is TGTGCCAGCAGTCCCCCCGGGGAGAACACCGGGGAGCTGTTTTTT.

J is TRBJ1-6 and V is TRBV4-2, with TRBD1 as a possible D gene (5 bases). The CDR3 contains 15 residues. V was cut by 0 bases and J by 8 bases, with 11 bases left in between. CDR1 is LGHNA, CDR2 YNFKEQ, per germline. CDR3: CASSQDPGRDSPLHF. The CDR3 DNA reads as TGTGCCAGCAGCCAAGACCCCGGCAGGGATTCACCCCTCCACTTT.

CDR3 coding DNA: TGTGCCAGCAGGCACGGGACAGGGGGCACCGGGGAGCTGTTTTTT. It is translated as CASRHGTGGTGELFF. This chain connects TRBV28 to TRBJ2-2; TRBD1 agrees at 11 bases. Losses at the gene ends were 6 bases for V and 4 bases for J; bases not matched to a gene: 4. The CDR3 loop spans 15 amino acids. The germline CDR1 and CDR2 sequences are MDHEN and SYDVKM.

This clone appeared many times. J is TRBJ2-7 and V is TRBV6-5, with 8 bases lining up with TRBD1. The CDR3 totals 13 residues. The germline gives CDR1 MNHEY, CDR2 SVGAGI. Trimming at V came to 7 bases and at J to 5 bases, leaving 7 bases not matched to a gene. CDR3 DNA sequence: TGTGCCAGCACTTTCGGACAGGGAGACGAGCAGTACTTC. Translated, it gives CASTFGQGDEQYF.

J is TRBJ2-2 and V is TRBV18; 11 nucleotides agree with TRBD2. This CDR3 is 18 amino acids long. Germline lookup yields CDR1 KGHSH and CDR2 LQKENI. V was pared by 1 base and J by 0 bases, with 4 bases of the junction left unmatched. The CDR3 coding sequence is TGTGCCAGCTCACCACACCTAGCGGGAGGCCCGAACACCGGGGAGCTGTTTTTT. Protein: CASSPHLAGGPNTGELFF.

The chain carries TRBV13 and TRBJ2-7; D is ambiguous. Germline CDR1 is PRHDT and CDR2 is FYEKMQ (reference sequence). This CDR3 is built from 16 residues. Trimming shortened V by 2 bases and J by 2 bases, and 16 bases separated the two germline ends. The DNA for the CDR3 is TGTGCCAGCAGCTTATTGCCGGAATTGGGGACCTACGAGCAGTACTTC. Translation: CASSLLPELGTYEQYF.

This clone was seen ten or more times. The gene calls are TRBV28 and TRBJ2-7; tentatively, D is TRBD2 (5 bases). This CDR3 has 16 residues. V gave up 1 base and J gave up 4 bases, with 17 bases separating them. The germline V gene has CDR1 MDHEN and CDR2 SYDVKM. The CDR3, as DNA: TGTGCCAGCAGTTTATCCCCCGGAGGAATCGGGTACGAGCAGTACTTC. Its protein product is CASSLSPGGIGYEQYF.

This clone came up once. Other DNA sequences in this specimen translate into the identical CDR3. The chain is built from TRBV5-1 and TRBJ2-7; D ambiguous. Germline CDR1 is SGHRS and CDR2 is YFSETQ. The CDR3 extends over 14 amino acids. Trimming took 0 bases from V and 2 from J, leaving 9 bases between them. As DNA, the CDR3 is TGCGCCAGCAGCTTGGCTCTGGATCCCTACGAGCAGTACTTC. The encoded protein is CASSLALDPYEQYF.

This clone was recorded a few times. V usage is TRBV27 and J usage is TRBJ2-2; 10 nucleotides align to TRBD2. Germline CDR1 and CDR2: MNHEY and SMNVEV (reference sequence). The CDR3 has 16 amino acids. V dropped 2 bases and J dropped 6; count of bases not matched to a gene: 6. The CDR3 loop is CASSLRGGLASGELFF. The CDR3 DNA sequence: TGTGCCAGCAGTTTAAGGGGGGGACTAGCGTCCGGGGAGCTGTTTTTT.

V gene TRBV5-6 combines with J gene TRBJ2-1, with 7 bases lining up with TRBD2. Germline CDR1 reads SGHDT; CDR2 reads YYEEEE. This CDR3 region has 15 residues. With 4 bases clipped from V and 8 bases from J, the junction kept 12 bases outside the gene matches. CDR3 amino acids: CASSPDPREADEQFF. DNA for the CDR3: TGTGCCAGCAGCCCGGATCCCCGGGAGGCGGATGAGCAGTTCTTC.

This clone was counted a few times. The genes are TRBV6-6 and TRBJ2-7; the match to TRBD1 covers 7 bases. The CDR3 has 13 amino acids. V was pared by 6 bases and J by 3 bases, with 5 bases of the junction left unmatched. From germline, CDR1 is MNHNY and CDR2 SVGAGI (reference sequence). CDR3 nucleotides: TGTGCCAGCAGACGAGGACAGGACTACGAGCAGTACTTC. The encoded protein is CASRRGQDYEQYF.

CDR3 loop: CASRLGTVNYGYTF. CDR3 nucleotides: TGTGCCAGCAGGCTTGGGACAGTTAACTATGGCTACACCTTC. The chain is built from TRBV28 and TRBJ1-2, with 7 bases identical to TRBD1. The germline gives CDR1 MDHEN, CDR2 SYDVKM. The CDR3 runs to 14 residues. With V trimmed by 6 bases and J by 1 base, 5 bases remained unmatched.